The rows below give T cell receptor beta chains drawn from one sample of a study of T-cell reconstitution after alpha-beta-depleted transplantation in children. MiXCR, applied by TCRdb to the PCR reads, yields one record per CDR3 protein. The data hold 450,000 to 600,000 distinct CDR3 sequences, with roughly 18% observed a single time. Sequencing used PBMCs from the stem cell graft donor, obtained from the stem cell graft. These receptors all stem from a human donor who donated a stem cell graft to a child with acute lymphoblastic leukemia. Each CDR3 is given with its conserved first and last residue. The D gene is left open where the match is weak. Some rows have no size entry. The others give once, few or many, or a class for an expanded clone.

v_gene,abundance,j_gene,len,d_gene,CDR3aa,CDR3nt
TRBV27,.,TRBJ1-1,14,.,CASSYRVGFTEAFF,TGTGCCAGCAGTTACAGGGTAGGATTCACTGAAGCTTTCTTT
TRBV10-2,.,TRBJ2-5,15,.,CASSESYLRSETQYF,TGCGCCAGCAGTGAGTCTTACCTCCGGAGTGAGACCCAGTACTTC
TRBV10-3,.,TRBJ1-2,15,TRBD1,CAIRFQAGGNYGYTF,TGTGCCATCAGATTTCAGGCAGGGGGAAACTATGGCTACACCTTC
TRBV11-2,few,TRBJ1-1,14,.,CASSLDQRARKAFF,TGTGCCAGCAGCTTAGATCAGCGGGCCAGGAAAGCTTTCTTT
TRBV29-1,few,TRBJ1-1,12,TRBD1,CSVWDRGTEAFF,TGCAGCGTCTGGGACAGGGGCACTGAAGCTTTCTTT
TRBV12-3/TRBV12-4,many,TRBJ2-1,14,.,CASSLATLDNEQFF,TGTGCCAGCAGTCTCGCCACCCTAGACAATGAGCAGTTCTTC
TRBV7-9,few,TRBJ1-4,15,.,CASSFQDITNEKLFF,TGTGCCAGCAGCTTCCAGGACATAACTAATGAAAAACTGTTTTTT
TRBV29-1,few,TRBJ2-1,14,TRBD1,CSVRGQASYNEQFF,TGCAGCGTGAGGGGACAGGCTTCCTACAATGAGCAGTTCTTC
TRBV29-1,few,TRBJ2-7,10,.,CSVGADEQYF,TGCAGCGTTGGAGCCGACGAGCAGTACTTC
TRBV7-8,.,TRBJ2-3,16,TRBD2,CASSLGLAGGRDTQYF,TGTGCCAGCAGCTTAGGTCTAGCGGGGGGAAGAGATACGCAGTATTTT
TRBV29-1,.,TRBJ2-1,12,.,CSVDRGVNEQFF,TGCAGCGTTGACCGAGGGGTCAATGAGCAGTTCTTC
TRBV12-3/TRBV12-4,few,TRBJ2-6,18,.,CASMRLGGVLSGANVLTF,TGTGCCAGCATGCGGTTGGGTGGGGTACTCTCTGGGGCCAACGTCCTGACTTTC
TRBV9,.,TRBJ1-4,16,.,CASSSSVRTSNEKLFF,TGTGCCAGCAGCTCCAGCGTCCGCACTTCTAATGAAAAACTGTTTTTT
TRBV12-3/TRBV12-4,few,TRBJ2-7,14,TRBD1,CASRPTGGNYEQYF,TGTGCCAGCAGGCCGACAGGGGGCAACTACGAGCAGTACTTC
TRBV7-9,.,TRBJ2-7,16,TRBD1,CASSLAGRGYEYEQYF,TGTGCCAGCAGCTTAGCAGGCAGGGGGTACGAGTACGAGCAGTACTTC
TRBV20-1,.,TRBJ1-1,12,.,CSAPTRSAEAFF,TGCAGTGCTCCAACTAGGAGTGCTGAAGCTTTCTTT
TRBV29-1,.,TRBJ2-1,13,.,CSVDGQYNNEQFF,TGCAGCGTTGACGGCCAGTACAACAATGAGCAGTTCTTC
TRBV7-3,.,TRBJ2-3,12,.,CASSLPPGTQYF,TGTGCCAGCAGCTTGCCCCCCGGTACGCAGTATTTT
TRBV19,.,TRBJ1-5,12,.,CASTDIGQPQHF,TGTGCCAGTACAGATATTGGGCAGCCCCAGCATTTT
TRBV5-8,few,TRBJ2-1,13,.,CASSWNRVNEQFF,TGTGCCAGCAGCTGGAACAGGGTCAATGAGCAGTTCTTC
TRBV7-9,.,TRBJ1-4,14,.,CASSAWTDNEKLFF,TGTGCCAGCAGCGCTTGGACAGACAATGAAAAACTGTTTTTT
TRBV4-1,.,TRBJ1-3,17,.,CASSQLRVVSSGNTIYF,TGCGCCAGCAGCCAACTGAGGGTCGTGAGCTCTGGAAACACCATATATTTT
TRBV20-1,.,TRBJ1-4,10,.,CSVMRTKLFF,TGCAGTGTTATGAGGACAAAACTGTTTTTT
TRBV12-3/TRBV12-4,few,TRBJ1-1,14,.,CASASGTVNTEAFF,TGTGCCAGCGCATCCGGGACGGTGAACACTGAAGCTTTCTTT
TRBV5-1,few,TRBJ2-4,13,TRBD2,CASSSGGTPIQYF,TGCGCCAGCAGCTCGGGGGGGACACCCATTCAGTACTTC
TRBV12-3/TRBV12-4,.,TRBJ2-7,15,.,CASSLEGVRTYEQYF,TGTGCCAGCAGTTTAGAAGGGGTCAGGACCTACGAGCAGTACTTC
TRBV7-2,.,TRBJ2-3,12,.,CASSSYSDTQYF,TGTGCCAGCAGCTCCTACTCGGATACGCAGTATTTT